The 16 T cell receptor beta chains listed next were all sequenced from one sample in a study of vaccination effects on CD4 cells after COVID-19. No cognate antigen is known for these TCRs. Method: immunoSEQ multiplex PCR; TCRdb's copy keeps in-frame clones and lacks some. The table lists approximately 30,000 clones, 72% of them singletons. The ViraFEST assay expanded antigen-specific CD4+ T cells with viral peptide pools before sequencing. Following a 10-day culture, CD4+ T cells were purified. SARS-CoV-2 infected the person between March and December 2020, as confirmed by PCR. Sequences were derived from CD4+ T cells from PBMCs cultured with a peptide pool, sampled before COVID-19 vaccination. The receptors here all came from a human donor who had a prior SARS-CoV-2 infection.

This clone was observed a few times. The V and J genes are TRBV2 and TRBJ1-1; weak D call: TRBD1 (6 bases). Between the trimmed V and J ends, which lost 6 bases and 7 bases, there was a span of 15 bases. CDR1 is SNHLY, CDR2 FYNNEI, per germline. The CDR3 length is 13 residues. The CDR3 DNA reads as TGTGCCAGCAGCACCATGGAACAGGGTGAAGCTTTCTTT. Amino acids: CASSTMEQGEAFF.

This chain links TRBV7-9 with TRBJ1-6; D not certain. V lost 3 bases, J lost 7 bases, and 7 bases lay in between. This CDR3 is 13 amino acids long. The germline gives CDR1 SEHNR, CDR2 FQNEAQ (reference sequence). Written as DNA, the CDR3 is TGTGCCAGCAGCTTTTTACAGAATTCACCCCTCCACTTT. Its protein is CASSFLQNSPLHF.

V usage is TRBV19 and J usage is TRBJ1-4, with 8 bases matching TRBD1. Germline V lookup: CDR1 LNHDA, CDR2 SQIVND (reference sequence). V lost 7 bases to trimming and J lost 6 bases; unmatched junction nucleotides: 19. The CDR3 is 18 residues long. The DNA for the CDR3 is TGTGCCAGTAACCCAGGTGTGGGACAGGTGCCTTTGGATGAAAAACTGTTTTTT. This gives the protein CASNPGVGQVPLDEKLFF.

This clone came up once. The V and J genes are TRBV5-1 and TRBJ2-7; D is ambiguous. Germline assignment: CDR1 SGHRS and CDR2 YFSETQ. V was pared by 1 base and J by 1 base, with 6 bases between. There are 13 residues in the CDR3. CDR3 DNA sequence: TGCGCCAGCAGCTTGTCGGAATCCTACGAGCAGTACTTC. Its protein product is CASSLSESYEQYF.

The chain recombines TRBV18 with TRBJ1-1; 7 nucleotides agree with TRBD1. With 4 bases clipped from V and 1 base from J, the junction kept 12 bases outside the gene matches. This CDR3 spans 17 amino acids. Germline CDR1 KGHSH, CDR2 LQKENI. DNA of the CDR3: TGTGCCAGCTCACTTATCATTGACAGGGTTGGGAACACTGAAGCTTTCTTT. Translated: CASSLIIDRVGNTEAFF.

This clone has a handful of counts. This rearrangement joins TRBV19 to TRBJ2-7; 7 nucleotides line up with TRBD1. CDR3 length: 14 amino acids. CDR1 LNHDA and CDR2 SQIVND come from the germline V gene (reference sequence). The trim removed 4 bases at V and 3 bases at J, leaving 6 bases unmatched. The CDR3 coding sequence is TGTGCCAGTAGTAGGGACCGGGACAGCTACGAGCAGTACTTC. Its translation is CASSRDRDSYEQYF.

The chain joins TRBV5-1 to TRBJ2-1, with 15 bases fitting TRBD2. From germline, CDR1 is SGHRS and CDR2 YFSETQ. V trimming: 5 bases; J trimming: 0 bases; junction bases outside the gene matches: 3. The CDR3 extends over 17 amino acids. CDR3 coding DNA: TGCGCCAGCAGGTCGGGACTAGCGGGAGGCTCCTACAATGAGCAGTTCTTC. Protein: CASRSGLAGGSYNEQFF.

This clone came up a few times. V is TRBV5-8 and J is TRBJ1-5; D not certain. The V gene's germline CDR1 is SGHTS and CDR2 YDEGEE. The CDR3 is 13 amino acids. V shed 2 bases and J shed 16 bases, with 19 bases lying between them. In DNA form, the CDR3 reads TGTGCCAGCAGCTTAACGGTCTACTCTATCACCCATTTT. It codes for CASSLTVYSITHF.

This clone was picked up one time. V and J are TRBV6-4 and TRBJ1-1, with 7 nucleotides matching TRBD1. Trimming removed 0 bases from V and 4 bases from J; junction bases left unmatched: 2. This CDR3 region has 14 residues. In germline, CDR1 is MRHNA, CDR2 SNTAGT. CDR3 nucleotide sequence: TGTGCCAGCAGTGACTCCGACAGGGCCACTGAAGCTTTCTTT. Translated: CASSDSDRATEAFF.

In DNA form, the CDR3 reads TGCGCCAGCACCGTTCGGGGACTAGCGGGTCACAGGGTTTACAATGAGCAGTTCTTC. This translates into CASTVRGLAGHRVYNEQFF. The rearrangement links TRBV5-1 to TRBJ2-1; 12 bases are shared with TRBD2. The length of the CDR3 is 19 residues. The V gene's germline CDR1 is SGHRS and CDR2 YFSETQ. Trimming at V came to 6 bases and at J to 4 bases, leaving 17 bases not matched to a gene.

The chain carries TRBV6-5 and TRBJ1-2; 9 nucleotides agree with TRBD1. V gave up 5 bases and J gave up 12 bases; unmatched junction bases: 7. The CDR3 length is 12 residues. Germline CDR1 and CDR2: MNHEY and SVGAGI. The CDR3 spells CASSPGQGRNTF. CDR3 nucleotides: TGTGCCAGCAGTCCGGGACAGGGTCGGAACACCTTC.

The chain joins TRBV6-5 to TRBJ2-1, with no clear D. The germline gives CDR1 MNHEY, CDR2 SVGAGI. The CDR3 contains 14 residues. The V end lost 2 bases, the J end lost 2 bases, and 7 bases lay between the germline ends. This CDR3 is CASSYGRAYNEQFF. CDR3 nucleotides: TGTGCCAGCAGTTACGGCAGAGCCTACAATGAGCAGTTCTTC.

V usage is TRBV5-1 and J usage is TRBJ1-2, with 9 bases that match TRBD1. This CDR3 region has 16 residues. Losses at the gene ends were 0 bases for V and 2 bases for J; bases not matched to a gene: 5. CDR1 is SGHRS and CDR2 is YFSETQ in the germline V gene. CDR3 loop: CASSLGTGVANYGYTF. The CDR3 DNA is TGCGCCAGCAGCTTGGGGACAGGGGTCGCCAACTATGGCTACACCTTC.

This clone has only one observation. The chain links TRBV2 to TRBJ2-1, with D possibly TRBD2 on 7 matching bases. V was shortened by 9 bases and J by 2 bases, with 14 bases between the two germline ends. The CDR3 has 14 residues. The germline gives CDR1 SNHLY, CDR2 FYNNEI. CDR3 bases: TGTGCCAGGGGAGGGGGGTCACCCTACAATGAGCAGTTCTTC. It is translated as CARGGGSPYNEQFF.

The chain couples TRBV2 to TRBJ1-3; D remains unclear. This CDR3 has 13 residues. Germline loops: CDR1 SNHLY, CDR2 FYNNEI. Trimming stripped 0 bases from V and 4 bases from J, with 4 bases between. CDR3 loop: CASSEASGNTIYF. The CDR3, as DNA: TGTGCCAGCAGTGAAGCTTCGGGAAACACCATATATTTT. The full variable domain, in which reference TRBV2 and TRBJ1-3 provide the parts outside the CDR3, is EPEVTQTPSHQVTQMGQEVILRCVPISNHLYFYWYRQILGQKVEFLVSFYNNEISEKSEIFDDQFSVERPDGSNFTLKIRSTKLEDSAMYFCASSEASGNTIYFGEGSWLTVV.

The chain links TRBV2 to TRBJ1-2, with 9 bases identical to TRBD1. Trimming at V came to 8 bases and at J to 7 bases, leaving 8 bases not matched to a gene. Germline values: CDR1 SNHLY, CDR2 FYNNEI. The CDR3 contains 13 residues. The CDR3 reads CASGGTGPGGYTF. CDR3 sequence (DNA): TGTGCCAGCGGGGGGACAGGGCCTGGTGGCTACACCTTC.